This entry concerns a single T cell receptor beta chain. What it binds is not known. MiXCR was run by TCRdb on the 5' RACE reads, yielding one entry per CDR3 protein. The table has fewer than 350,000 distinct CDR3 sequences, about 15% seen once. This entry belongs to a study of T-cell memory formation after mild COVID-19. Across the whole study: There were largely donor-specific TCR clusters.

Study-wide results and limits: Contracting CD4+ clones sat mainly in CM and EM; CD8+ in EMRA. Pre-infection memory already had some responding clones, implying cross-reactive memory joined.

Germline V CDR1 and CDR2: SNHLY, FYNNEI. The CDR3 runs 11 residues. V was shortened by 4 bases and J by 6 bases, with 3 bases between the two germline ends. Sequenced sample: PBMCs or a T cell subset sorted from them (not recorded which). This clonotype was sampled from a man younger than 30 who had mild COVID-19 (a few samples of this study predate the infection). Cell type and time point are not known. This chain joins TRBV2 and TRBJ2-2; D ambiguous. This CDR3 reads CASSVSGELFF. Here the CDR3 DNA reads TGTGCCAGCAGTGTGTCCGGGGAGCTGTTTTTT.